This TCR beta chain was observed in a study of T cell responses to AZD1222 COVID-19 vaccine (dated by TCRdb to the early 2020s). As for the study more broadly: TCR sequencing was performed for about 250 trial participants, of whom around 210 were given two doses of AZD1222 and some 26 were given two doses of MenACWY control vaccine. Trial participants were enrolled by age into subgroups of 18-55, 56-69 and 70-plus years, and roughly 150, 30 and 60 TCR-sequenced participants, respectively, were included in these subgroups.

With respect to this clone: Its antigen is currently not known. Base qualities are not at hand, and no much larger clone is one base apart.

On the study overall, not on this receptor specifically: Because no samples from the day 14 peak response were available, repertoires could be characterized only after the peak T cell response. Most participants were white British and females outnumbered males, and the authors suggested that clonal diversity may have been underestimated. Epitopes outside the regions mutated in the B.1.351 and B.1.1.7 variants were reportedly recognized by nearly half of the unique spike-specific TCRs. Only six or seven AZD1222 recipients were SARS-CoV-2 seropositive at baseline, limiting conclusions about previously exposed vaccinees. Vaccine-associated CD4 TCRs spanned the whole spike protein, with dominant responses in regions 160-218 and 743-854. After two AZD1222 doses, spike-specific TCR breadth and depth were significantly higher than at day 0 and than in MenACWY recipients. The 56-69-year group was small, and its depth increase did not reach significance, likely because of low power.

The CDR3 regions of human TCRbeta chains were subjected to immunosequencing. The original pipeline was this. TCRs in the repertoires were compared against a reference library of SARS-CoV-2-specific TCRs that had been generated with the MIRA antigen-specificity platform. Breadth meant the fraction of unique TCRs that were SARS-CoV-2-associated, whereas depth meant the fraction of total T cells that were SARS-CoV-2-associated. Using the MIRA data, each spike-specific TCR was mapped to the spike region that the TCR reacts to and placed in a CD4 or CD8 class. Log10-transformed breadth and depth values were compared by one-way ANOVA with Sidak's multiple comparisons tests. In its TCRdb copy, this immuneACCESS table keeps in-frame sequences only and misses some clones. Where compared with another copy, unresolved V genes explain less than half of these, and the others have no known cause. V, J and clone size are taken as reported in that table, and D and trimming were inferred from the DNA itself. Counted in this sample were around 270,000 clones; 94% of them appeared once. Roughly 0.51% of the sample belongs to the ten largest clones.

The sample's time point label, decoded: about 28 days (+/-7) after the second vaccine dose. AZD1222 recipients whose second dose came at about 4 weeks and those whose second dose came at about 12 weeks were combined into one group, since spike-specific TCR depth and breadth did not differ between the two schedules. The vaccinee samples were drawn from two UK trials, COV001 and COV002, one of which was a single-blind randomized controlled phase 2/3 trial testing AZD1222 (ChAdOx1 nCoV-19) in healthy adults. For TCRbeta chain sequencing, PBMC samples from trial participants were taken at day 0 and at day 28 after the second dose. The V end loses 5 bases and the J end loses 7 bases, and a stretch of 11 bases separates them. The germline V gene (reference sequence) provides CDR1 SEHNR and CDR2 FQNEAQ. The CDR3 holds 13 amino acids from the cysteine to the phenylalanine. CDR3 DNA only is kept here, 39 bases in frame from base 1.

The receptor was derived from an adult who received the AZD1222 COVID-19 vaccine. The sequence is built from TRBV7-9 and TRBJ2-2; the D segment cannot be called with confidence. This specimen consisted of peripheral blood, obtained 28 days after the second AZD1222 dose. Here the CDR3 is given as CASSVDSVGELFF. The nucleotide sequence is TGTGCCAGCAGCGTCGATAGTGTCGGGGAGCTGTTTTTT.